Shown below are 3 T cell receptor beta chains from a single sample sequenced in a study of human T cells and chemical hapten exposure. Time point indicated: pre-sensitization, week 0. As for treatment: therapeutic diphenylcyclopropenone sensitization with weekly scalp DPC. TCRdb itself ran the RACE reads through MiXCR, one entry per CDR3 protein. The sample contains 350,000 to 450,000 distinct CDR3 sequences, 4.5% to 5.5% of which appear only once. The specimen was whole blood, collected in connection with sensitization to the hapten diphenylcyclopropenone (DPC). Every receptor here comes from a woman in her 50s with alopecia areata. Some clones in this sample may be carry-over from other donors' samples.

This clonotype has ten or more counts. V gene TRBV12-3 or TRBV12-4 combines with J gene TRBJ1-4; possibly TRBD1 for D (5 bases). Trimming cost V 7 bases and J 6 bases, with 12 bases left between them. The CDR3 runs to 13 residues. The CDR3 protein is CASTPGYYEKLFF. For the CDR3, the DNA is TGTGCCAGCACCCCAGGGTATTATGAAAAACTGTTTTTT.

The sample holds a few counts of this clonotype. The chain combines TRBV28 with TRBJ2-3; no reliable D call. In germline, CDR1 is MDHEN, CDR2 SYDVKM. V was pared by 3 bases and J by 1 base, with 14 bases between. The CDR3 is made up of 16 amino acids. The CDR3: CASSFGWRKGTDTQYF. The DNA of the CDR3 is TGTGCCAGCAGTTTTGGGTGGCGGAAGGGCACAGATACGCAGTATTTT.

This clonotype was observed many times. The chain recombines TRBV2 with TRBJ1-4; no definite D call. Germline V gene data show CDR1 as SNHLY and CDR2 as FYNNEI. V dropped 1 base and J dropped 1 base, with 10 bases sitting between them. This CDR3 spans 16 amino acids. CDR3 DNA sequence: TGTGCCAGCAGTGAAGACCCTTGGGGAACTAATGAAAAACTGTTTTTT. This codes for CASSEDPWGTNEKLFF.